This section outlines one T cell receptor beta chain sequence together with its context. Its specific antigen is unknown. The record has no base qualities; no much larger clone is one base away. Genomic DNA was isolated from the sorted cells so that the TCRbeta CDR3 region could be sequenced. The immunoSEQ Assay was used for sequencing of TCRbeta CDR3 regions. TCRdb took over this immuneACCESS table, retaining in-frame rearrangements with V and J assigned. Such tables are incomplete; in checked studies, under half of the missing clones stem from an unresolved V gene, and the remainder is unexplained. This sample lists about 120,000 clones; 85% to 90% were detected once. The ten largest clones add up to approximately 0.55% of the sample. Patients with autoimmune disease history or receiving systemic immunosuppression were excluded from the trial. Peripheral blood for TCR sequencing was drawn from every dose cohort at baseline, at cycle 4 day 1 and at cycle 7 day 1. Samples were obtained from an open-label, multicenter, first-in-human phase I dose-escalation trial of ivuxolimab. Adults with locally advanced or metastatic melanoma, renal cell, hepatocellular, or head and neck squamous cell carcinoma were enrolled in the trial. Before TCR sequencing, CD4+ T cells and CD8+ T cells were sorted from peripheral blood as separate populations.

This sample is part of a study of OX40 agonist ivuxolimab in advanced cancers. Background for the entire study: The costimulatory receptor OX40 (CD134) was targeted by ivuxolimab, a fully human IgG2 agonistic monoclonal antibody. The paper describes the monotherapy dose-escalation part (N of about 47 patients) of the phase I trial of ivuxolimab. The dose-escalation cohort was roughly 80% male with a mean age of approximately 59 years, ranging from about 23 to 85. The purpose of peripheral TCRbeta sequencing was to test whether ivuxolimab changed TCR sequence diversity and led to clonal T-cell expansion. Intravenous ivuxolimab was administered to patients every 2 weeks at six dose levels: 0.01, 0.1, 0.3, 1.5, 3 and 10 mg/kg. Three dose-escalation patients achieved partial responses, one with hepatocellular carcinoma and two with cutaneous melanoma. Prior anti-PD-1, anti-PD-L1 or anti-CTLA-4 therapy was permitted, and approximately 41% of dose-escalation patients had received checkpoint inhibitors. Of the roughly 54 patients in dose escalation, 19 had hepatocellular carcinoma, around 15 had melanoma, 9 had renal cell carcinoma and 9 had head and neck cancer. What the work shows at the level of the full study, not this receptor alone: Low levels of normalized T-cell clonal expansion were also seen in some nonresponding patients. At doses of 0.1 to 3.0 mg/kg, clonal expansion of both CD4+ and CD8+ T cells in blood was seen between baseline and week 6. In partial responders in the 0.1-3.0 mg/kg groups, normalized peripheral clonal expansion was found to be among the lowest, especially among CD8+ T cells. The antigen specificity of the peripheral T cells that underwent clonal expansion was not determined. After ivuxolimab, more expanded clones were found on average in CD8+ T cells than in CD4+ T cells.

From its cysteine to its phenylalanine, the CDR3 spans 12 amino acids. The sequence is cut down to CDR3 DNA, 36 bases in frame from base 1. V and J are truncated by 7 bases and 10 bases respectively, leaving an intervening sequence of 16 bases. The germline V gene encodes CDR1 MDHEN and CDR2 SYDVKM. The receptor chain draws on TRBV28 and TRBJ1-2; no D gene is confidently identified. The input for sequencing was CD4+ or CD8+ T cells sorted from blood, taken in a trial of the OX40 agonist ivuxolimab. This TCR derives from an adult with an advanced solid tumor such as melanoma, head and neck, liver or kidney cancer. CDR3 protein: CASNLGRFIYTF. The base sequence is TGTGCCAGCAACCTAGGCCGGTTCATCTACACCTTC.